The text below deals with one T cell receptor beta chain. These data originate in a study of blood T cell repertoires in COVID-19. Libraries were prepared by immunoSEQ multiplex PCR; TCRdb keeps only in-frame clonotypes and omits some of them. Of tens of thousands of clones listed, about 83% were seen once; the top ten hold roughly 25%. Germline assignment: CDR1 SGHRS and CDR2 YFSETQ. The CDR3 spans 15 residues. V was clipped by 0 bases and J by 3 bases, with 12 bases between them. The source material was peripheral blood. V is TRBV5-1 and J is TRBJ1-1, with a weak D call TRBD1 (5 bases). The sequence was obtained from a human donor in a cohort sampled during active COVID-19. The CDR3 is CASSLGTIGYTEAFF. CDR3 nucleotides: TGCGCCAGCAGCTTGGGGACAATCGGGTACACTGAAGCTTTCTTT.